This T cell receptor (beta chain) was sequenced in a study of blood T cell repertoires in COVID-19. Original data processing: Nucleated cell number was recorded as an estimate derived from reference gene primer amplification. Sequenced by immunoSEQ multiplex PCR; TCRdb stores in-frame clones only, minus some. The V and J calls and clone size were taken over from that table, and D and trimming were inferred from the DNA. The repertoire includes about 140,000 clones, 70% to 90% of them detected once, and less than 2% sits in the top ten. This TCR was recovered from a man aged 65 to 79 with acute or convalescent COVID-19. Sequencing was done on a sample of peripheral blood.

CDR3 DNA: TGTGCCAGCAGCTTAACTCAGGTGAACACTGAAGCTTTCTTT. This translates into CASSLTQVNTEAFF. The rearrangement uses TRBV11-2 and TRBJ1-1; no reliable D call. Germline V gives CDR1 SGHAT, CDR2 FQNNGV. This CDR3 has 14 amino acids. The germline V and J ends were trimmed by 2 bases and 0 bases, with 7 bases remaining between them.